Listed here are 18 T cell receptor beta chains from one sample, sequenced in a study of patients and donors after allogeneic stem cell transplantation. Via MiXCR, TCRdb re-called the RT-PCR reads, giving one row per CDR3 protein. The data show approximately 160,000 distinct CDR3 sequences, with about 30% seen just once and around 3% held by the top ten. The sample taken for sequencing was blood, either unsorted or a sorted T cell fraction (not recorded which). All receptors derive from a human donor who was either an allogeneic HSCT recipient or a stem cell or donor lymphocyte infusion donor (not recorded which). It is not recorded whose cells these are; they may come from a transplant donor.

This clonotype was seen only a few times. This rearrangement joins TRBV29-1 to TRBJ1-2; possible D gene TRBD1, 6 bases. In germline, CDR1 is SQVTM, CDR2 ANQGSEA. Trimming shortened V by 6 bases and J by 4 bases, and 15 bases separated the two germline ends. The CDR3 loop spans 13 amino acids. The CDR3 nucleotides are TGCAGCGTGGCGGACAGCCGGGGCTATGGCTACACCTTC. Translating it yields CSVADSRGYGYTF.

Only a few counts were recorded for this clonotype. The J gene is TRBJ1-2, the V gene TRBV4-1; no clear D gene. V lost 1 base to trimming and J lost 4 bases, with 10 bases between them. Germline V CDR1 and CDR2: MGHRA, YSYEKL. This CDR3 has 14 amino acids. DNA of the CDR3: TGCGCCAGCAGCCAAGGGACGTCCCTCTATGGCTACACCTTC. Protein product: CASSQGTSLYGYTF.

This clonotype showed up just a few times. The V call is TRBV7-9, the J call TRBJ2-1, with D uncertain. In germline, CDR1 is SEHNR, CDR2 FQNEAQ (reference sequence). V lost 5 bases, J lost 9 bases, and 11 bases lay in between. The length of the CDR3 is 12 residues. This chain's CDR3 is CASSRSLIEQFF. CDR3 sequence (DNA): TGTGCCAGCAGCCGTAGCTTGATTGAGCAGTTCTTC.

This clonotype has more than one count but fewer than ten. The rearrangement links TRBV12-3 or TRBV12-4 to TRBJ2-5; D is unclear. This CDR3 has 12 amino acids. V lost 3 bases to trimming and J lost 3 bases, with 5 bases between them. The CDR3 DNA follows: TGTGCCAGCAGTTTCCGGAAAGAGACCCAGTACTTC. Its translation: CASSFRKETQYF.

The V call is TRBV5-1, the J call TRBJ1-2; D is unresolved. V dropped 0 bases and J dropped 7 bases, with 10 bases sitting between them. The CDR3 consists of 13 residues. CDR1 is SGHRS, CDR2 YFSETQ, per germline. CDR3 in DNA: TGCGCCAGCAGCTTGGACGGCGTAACTGGCTACACCTTC. Amino acids: CASSLDGVTGYTF.

The chain is built from TRBV4-3 and TRBJ2-7, with no clear D. This CDR3 has 13 residues. Trimming took 0 bases from V and 4 from J, leaving 7 bases between them. From germline, CDR1 is LGHNA and CDR2 YSLEER. CDR3 bases: TGCGCCAGCAGCCAAGATTTGAGGTACGAGCAGTACTTC. Translation: CASSQDLRYEQYF.

The V call is TRBV7-2, the J call TRBJ2-5; D ambiguous. Trimming took 7 bases from V and 4 from J, leaving 13 bases between them. Germline lookup yields CDR1 SGHTA and CDR2 FQGNSA. CDR3 length equals 13 residues. This chain's CDR3 is CASTPRVRETQYF. CDR3 bases: TGTGCCAGCACGCCTAGGGTTAGAGAGACCCAGTACTTC.

This clonotype was seen many times. J is TRBJ1-4 and V is TRBV12-3 or TRBV12-4, with no clear D. V dropped 3 bases and J dropped 4 bases, with 15 bases sitting between them. The CDR3 sequence is 16 residues long. The DNA of the CDR3 is TGTGCCAGCAGTTTTACCCCTGGACTGAATAATGAAAAACTGTTTTTT. Protein product: CASSFTPGLNNEKLFF.

V and J are TRBV7-2 and TRBJ2-3, with 7 positions matching TRBD2. Germline V gene lookup returns CDR1 SGHTA and CDR2 FQGNSA. The J segment lost 0 bases and the V segment lost 0 bases, leaving 0 bases of the junction unmatched. The CDR3 has 15 residues. The CDR3 loop reads CASSLAAGSTDTQYF. The CDR3 DNA follows: TGTGCCAGCAGCTTAGCAGCGGGAAGCACAGATACGCAGTATTTT. Filled out from reference TRBV7-2 and TRBJ2-3, the complete variable domain reads GAGVSQSPSNKVTEKGKDVELRCDPISGHTALYWYRQSLGQGLEFLIYFQGNSAPDKSGLPSDRFSAERTGGSVSTLTIQRTQQEDSAVYLCASSLAAGSTDTQYFGPGTRLTVL.

CDR3 in amino acids: CASSLKGTKDTEAFF. In DNA, the CDR3 is TGTGCCAGCAGCTTAAAAGGGACAAAGGACACTGAAGCTTTCTTT. The chain links TRBV7-9 to TRBJ1-1; possibly TRBD1 for D (6 bases). Trimming left V 2 bases short and J 3 bases short, with 13 bases between. The germline CDR1 and CDR2 sequences are SEHNR and FQNEAQ (reference sequence). The CDR3 is 15 amino acids.

This clonotype was seen more than once but under ten times. This chain connects TRBV7-9 to TRBJ2-4; 8 nucleotides match TRBD2. Germline V gene data show CDR1 as SEHNR and CDR2 as FQNEAQ (reference sequence). Losses at the gene ends were 4 bases for V and 1 base for J; bases not matched to a gene: 6. This CDR3 region has 16 residues. CDR3: CASSSLAGLAKNIQYF. Written as DNA, the CDR3 is TGTGCCAGCAGCTCCTTAGCGGGATTGGCCAAAAACATTCAGTACTTC. The whole variable domain, filled in from reference TRBV7-9 and TRBJ2-4, reads DTGVSQNPRHKITKRGQNVTFRCDPISEHNRLYWYRQTLGQGPEFLTYFQNEAQLEKSRLLSDRFSAERPKGSFSTLEIQRTEQGDSAMYLCASSSLAGLAKNIQYFGAGTRLSVL.

This clonotype was seen many times. The CDR3 DNA reads as TGCGCCAGCAGCTTGGAGGGGGTATACACTGAAGCTTTCTTT. The encoded protein is CASSLEGVYTEAFF. The rearrangement joins TRBV5-1 to TRBJ1-1, with a possible D match to TRBD1 (6 bases). The CDR3 length is 14 residues. The germline V and J ends were trimmed by 0 bases and 3 bases, with 9 bases remaining between them. The germline V gene has CDR1 SGHRS and CDR2 YFSETQ.

The chain recombines TRBV20-1 with TRBJ2-3, with 12 nucleotides matching TRBD2. Germline V CDR1 and CDR2: DFQATT, SNEGSKA (reference sequence). The CDR3 is made up of 17 amino acids. V lost 0 bases and J lost 2; bases outside the gene matches: 6. For the CDR3, the DNA is TGCAGTGCTAGAGACTTCGGACTAGCGGGAAACACAGATACGCAGTATTTT. It codes for CSARDFGLAGNTDTQYF.

The V gene is TRBV18, the J gene TRBJ2-1; no clear D gene. The CDR3 has 11 residues. The V gene lost 4 bases and the J gene lost 5 bases, with 3 bases spanning the gap. The V gene's germline CDR1 is KGHSH and CDR2 LQKENI. CDR3 in DNA: TGTGCCAGCTCACGGGACAATGAGCAGTTCTTC. It specifies CASSRDNEQFF.

This clonotype showed up just a few times. The chain has TRBV7-8 and TRBJ2-1; possible D gene TRBD1, 6 bases. Between the trimmed V and J ends, which lost 3 bases and 9 bases, there was a span of 9 bases. Germline CDR1 is SGHVS and CDR2 is FQNEAQ. This CDR3 spans 12 amino acids. CDR3 amino acids: CASSFTGLEQFF. The CDR3 DNA follows: TGTGCCAGCAGCTTCACAGGGCTTGAGCAGTTCTTC.

This clonotype was recorded a few times. The chain employs TRBV6-5 and TRBJ2-7; 7 bases align to TRBD1. V shed 3 bases and J 2 bases; nucleotides not matched to a gene: 10. CDR1 MNHEY and CDR2 SVGAGI come from the germline V gene. The CDR3 is 16 residues long. The CDR3 protein is CASSYRQGLSTYEQYF. The CDR3 nucleotides are TGTGCCAGCAGTTATAGACAGGGCCTGTCTACCTACGAGCAGTACTTC.

Only a few counts were recorded for this clonotype. The chain uses TRBV20-1 and TRBJ1-6; TRBD1 aligns across 7 bases. The trim removed 1 base at V and 2 bases at J, leaving 5 bases unmatched. The CDR3 totals 16 residues. Germline CDR1 and CDR2: DFQATT and SNEGSKA (reference sequence). CDR3 in amino acids: CSARGGQGAYNSPLHF. The CDR3 DNA reads TGCAGTGCTAGAGGTGGGCAGGGGGCCTATAATTCACCCCTCCACTTT.

The chain combines TRBV7-6 with TRBJ2-2, with unresolved D. V was clipped by 5 bases and J by 7 bases, with 23 bases between them. Germline assignment: CDR1 SGHVS and CDR2 FNYEAQ. This CDR3 spans 17 amino acids. The CDR3 bases are TGTGCCAGCAGCCCCACCCCTAATCTAGGGATCGGCGGGGAGCTGTTTTTT. It specifies CASSPTPNLGIGGELFF.